Listed below are T cell receptor beta chains from one sample, sequenced in a study of shared clonotypes between healthy human individuals. This table comes from immunoSEQ multiplex PCR, and its TCRdb copy is limited to in-frame clones, with some not included. Among about 680,000 clones listed, around 72% were seen once. Sample: memory CD4+ T cells sorted from blood. These TCRs come from a woman aged 30 to 39 in good health. CDR3s include the opening cysteine and the closing phenylalanine or tryptophan. A D gene is named only where the DNA matches it firmly. For some rows the clone size is stated as once, few or many, or as a class when expanded; others skip it.

cdr3_nt: TGTGCCAGCAACCGAGCGGGAGTTGGCACCGGGGAGCTGTTTTTT
cdr3_aa: CASNRAGVGTGELFF
d_call: TRBD2
j_call: TRBJ2-2
v_call: TRBV6-6
clone_size: -

cdr3_nt: TGTGCCAGCAGCTCTCAAAGAGACACTGAAGCTTTCTTT
cdr3_aa: CASSSQRDTEAFF
d_call: -
j_call: TRBJ1-1
v_call: TRBV7-3
clone_size: many

cdr3_nt: TGTGCCAGCACCCAGGGCTCTGGGGCCAACGTCCTGACTTTC
cdr3_aa: CASTQGSGANVLTF
d_call: -
j_call: TRBJ2-6
v_call: TRBV6-1
clone_size: many

cdr3_nt: TGTGCCAGTAGTATCCAGGACTTTAGGAATGAGCGGTTCTTC
cdr3_aa: CASSIQDFRNERFF
d_call: -
j_call: TRBJ2-1
v_call: TRBV19
clone_size: -

cdr3_nt: TGTGCCAGCAGCTTAACTGGGACAGCCTTTGACTACACCTTC
cdr3_aa: CASSLTGTAFDYTF
d_call: TRBD1
j_call: TRBJ1-2
v_call: TRBV11-2
clone_size: -

cdr3_nt: TGCGAAACACACAGGGTAAGAGGTACAGATACGCAGTATTTT
cdr3_aa: CETHRVRGTDTQYF
d_call: -
j_call: TRBJ2-3
v_call: TRBV5-1
clone_size: -

cdr3_nt: TGCGCCAGCAGCTGGAGGGACCGTCGAGCCTACAATGAGCAGTTCTTC
cdr3_aa: CASSWRDRRAYNEQFF
d_call: -
j_call: TRBJ2-1
v_call: TRBV5-1
clone_size: -

cdr3_nt: TGTGCCAGCCTATTTATTTCAGGGTTCACCGGGGAGCTGTTTTTT
cdr3_aa: CASLFISGFTGELFF
d_call: -
j_call: TRBJ2-2
v_call: TRBV6-1
clone_size: -

cdr3_nt: TGTGCCAGCAGCTTGGGGGTAAGCAATCAGCCCCAGCATTTT
cdr3_aa: CASSLGVSNQPQHF
d_call: -
j_call: TRBJ1-5
v_call: TRBV2
clone_size: once

cdr3_nt: TGTGCCAGCAGGGTGTTGGGTACCGGGGAGCTGTTTTTT
cdr3_aa: CASRVLGTGELFF
d_call: -
j_call: TRBJ2-2
v_call: TRBV28
clone_size: once

cdr3_nt: TGTGCCAGTAGTCCTGGGGACAGGGGCAATCAGCCCCAGCATTTT
cdr3_aa: CASSPGDRGNQPQHF
d_call: TRBD1
j_call: TRBJ1-5
v_call: TRBV19
clone_size: -

cdr3_nt: TGTGCCAGCTCAGACTGGGGACAGATCAATCAGCCCCAGCATTTT
cdr3_aa: CASSDWGQINQPQHF
d_call: TRBD1
j_call: TRBJ1-5
v_call: TRBV18
clone_size: -

cdr3_nt: TGTGCCAGCTCAACAGGGGGCAGTCGCACCGGGGAGCTGTTTTTT
cdr3_aa: CASSTGGSRTGELFF
d_call: TRBD1
j_call: TRBJ2-2
v_call: TRBV18
clone_size: -

cdr3_nt: TGTGCCAGCAGTTCCGGACAGATGTTCTCTGGAAACACCATATATTTT
cdr3_aa: CASSSGQMFSGNTIYF
d_call: -
j_call: TRBJ1-3
v_call: TRBV6-5
clone_size: few

cdr3_nt: TGCAGCGTTCTCCCAGGGGACGGCCGCTCTGGAAACACCATATATTTT
cdr3_aa: CSVLPGDGRSGNTIYF
d_call: -
j_call: TRBJ1-3
v_call: TRBV29-1
clone_size: -

cdr3_nt: TGCGCCAGCAGCTTGGACTCGGGCGGTTACAATGAGCAGTTCTTC
cdr3_aa: CASSLDSGGYNEQFF
d_call: -
j_call: TRBJ2-1
v_call: TRBV5-1
clone_size: -

cdr3_nt: TGCGCCAGCTCAACCGGGACTACGGCCGGGGGGGGAGAGCAGTACTTC
cdr3_aa: CASSTGTTAGGGEQYF
d_call: TRBD2
j_call: TRBJ2-7
v_call: TRBV5-1
clone_size: -

cdr3_nt: TGCGCCAGCAGCTTAACTAGTAGCTCCTACAATGAGCAGTTCTTC
cdr3_aa: CASSLTSSSYNEQFF
d_call: -
j_call: TRBJ2-1
v_call: TRBV5-1
clone_size: -

cdr3_nt: TGCGCCAGCAATCAGGCTAGCGGGGGCTACAATGAGCAGTTCTTC
cdr3_aa: CASNQASGGYNEQFF
d_call: TRBD2
j_call: TRBJ2-1
v_call: TRBV5-1
clone_size: -

cdr3_nt: TGCGCCAGCAGTAGCGGGAGAACAGGAGCAGATACGCAGTATTTT
cdr3_aa: CASSSGRTGADTQYF
d_call: TRBD2
j_call: TRBJ2-3
v_call: TRBV5-1
clone_size: -

cdr3_nt: TGCGCCAGCAGCCCCGGGACGTATGGAAACACCATATATTTT
cdr3_aa: CASSPGTYGNTIYF
d_call: -
j_call: TRBJ1-3
v_call: TRBV5-1
clone_size: -

cdr3_nt: TGTGCCAGCAGTGAATATATTAGAACTAGCGGTACCCAAGAGACCCAGTACTTC
cdr3_aa: CASSEYIRTSGTQETQYF
d_call: TRBD2
j_call: TRBJ2-5
v_call: TRBV25-1
clone_size: -

cdr3_nt: TGTGCCAGCTCCTTCGGTGTAGCCGGGGACGAGCAGTACTTC
cdr3_aa: CASSFGVAGDEQYF
d_call: -
j_call: TRBJ2-7
v_call: TRBV7-9
clone_size: few

cdr3_nt: TGTGCCACCAGCAGAGGACGGGACAGCAGCTACGAGCAGTACTTC
cdr3_aa: CATSRGRDSSYEQYF
d_call: TRBD1
j_call: TRBJ2-7
v_call: TRBV15
clone_size: -

cdr3_nt: TGTGCCAGCAGCTTGGGGGGTTATGGCTACACCTTC
cdr3_aa: CASSLGGYGYTF
d_call: -
j_call: TRBJ1-2
v_call: TRBV5-6
clone_size: -

cdr3_nt: TGTGCCAGCAGCTTAGGTAGCGGAGGAACCGGGGAGCTGTTTTTT
cdr3_aa: CASSLGSGGTGELFF
d_call: -
j_call: TRBJ2-2
v_call: TRBV7-9
clone_size: -

cdr3_nt: TGCGCCAGCAGCTTGGGACAGGAGAGCTCTGGAAACACCATATATTTT
cdr3_aa: CASSLGQESSGNTIYF
d_call: -
j_call: TRBJ1-3
v_call: TRBV5-1
clone_size: -

cdr3_nt: TGTGCCAGCAGCTTAGTAGTTGGGGCCAACGTCCTGACTTTC
cdr3_aa: CASSLVVGANVLTF
d_call: -
j_call: TRBJ2-6
v_call: TRBV11-2
clone_size: once

cdr3_nt: TGCGCCACCGCTAGGACCGGGACGGAGGACGGCTACACCTTC
cdr3_aa: CATARTGTEDGYTF
d_call: -
j_call: TRBJ1-2
v_call: TRBV5-1
clone_size: -

cdr3_nt: TGTGCCAGCAGCTCGAGCGGACAGGGGGCCGAGCAGTACTTC
cdr3_aa: CASSSSGQGAEQYF
d_call: TRBD1
j_call: TRBJ2-7
v_call: TRBV11-2
clone_size: -

cdr3_nt: TGTGCCAGCAGCAGAGGGTACAGGGGTAATCAGCCCCAGCATTTT
cdr3_aa: CASSRGYRGNQPQHF
d_call: TRBD1
j_call: TRBJ1-5
v_call: TRBV11-2
clone_size: -

cdr3_nt: TGTGCCACCAGCAGAGGTCAGATCCAAGAGACCCAGTACTTC
cdr3_aa: CATSRGQIQETQYF
d_call: -
j_call: TRBJ2-5
v_call: TRBV15
clone_size: few

cdr3_nt: TGTGCCAGCAGCGTACAAGGGACTGGGGCCAACGTCCTGACTTTC
cdr3_aa: CASSVQGTGANVLTF
d_call: -
j_call: TRBJ2-6
v_call: TRBV9
clone_size: -

cdr3_nt: TGTGCCAGCAGCCAAGGACCGCGAACCACCGGGGAGCTGTTTTTT
cdr3_aa: CASSQGPRTTGELFF
d_call: -
j_call: TRBJ2-2
v_call: TRBV4-2
clone_size: -

cdr3_nt: TGTGCCAGCTCACCAAATAGACAGGATAATGAAAAACTGTTTTTT
cdr3_aa: CASSPNRQDNEKLFF
d_call: -
j_call: TRBJ1-4
v_call: TRBV18
clone_size: -

cdr3_nt: TGTGCCAGCAGCAACCAGGGTTGGGGCAACGAGCAGTACTTC
cdr3_aa: CASSNQGWGNEQYF
d_call: -
j_call: TRBJ2-7
v_call: TRBV7-3
clone_size: once

cdr3_nt: TGCGCCAGCAGCCGGAGGGCCGACTCCTACAATGAGCAGTTCTTC
cdr3_aa: CASSRRADSYNEQFF
d_call: -
j_call: TRBJ2-1
v_call: TRBV4-1
clone_size: -

cdr3_nt: TGCGCCAGCAGCCCCAGCGGGAGAGGCACAGATACGCAGTATTTT
cdr3_aa: CASSPSGRGTDTQYF
d_call: TRBD2
j_call: TRBJ2-3
v_call: TRBV5-1
clone_size: -

cdr3_nt: TGTGCCAGCAGTTCAGGGGTCAATACGCAGTATTTT
cdr3_aa: CASSSGVNTQYF
d_call: -
j_call: TRBJ2-3
v_call: TRBV28
clone_size: -

cdr3_nt: TGCGCCAGCAGCCTAACGGGACTAGCGGGAGTGGGGGGCTCCTACGAGCAGTACTTC
cdr3_aa: CASSLTGLAGVGGSYEQYF
d_call: TRBD2
j_call: TRBJ2-7
v_call: TRBV4-1
clone_size: -

cdr3_nt: TGTGCCAGCAGCAGGGACAGAGGACGTAGGGATACGCAGTATTTT
cdr3_aa: CASSRDRGRRDTQYF
d_call: TRBD1
j_call: TRBJ2-3
v_call: TRBV28
clone_size: -

cdr3_nt: TGTGCCAGCAGTTCCGCCTTCCCCGGGGAGGACAGGGCTAAGGAGCAGTACTTC
cdr3_aa: CASSSAFPGEDRAKEQYF
d_call: TRBD1
j_call: TRBJ2-7
v_call: TRBV27
clone_size: few

cdr3_nt: TGTGCCAGCAGTGAACACGGGGGGGTGTCGGTCCAAGAGACCCAGTACTTC
cdr3_aa: CASSEHGGVSVQETQYF
d_call: TRBD2
j_call: TRBJ2-5
v_call: TRBV6-1
clone_size: -

cdr3_nt: TGCAGCGTTGGATTTAGGGGAGCGTACGAGCAGTACTTC
cdr3_aa: CSVGFRGAYEQYF
d_call: -
j_call: TRBJ2-7
v_call: TRBV29-1
clone_size: many

cdr3_nt: TGTGCCAGTAGTCCTCGGGGGCTACCCGGGGAGCTGTTTTTT
cdr3_aa: CASSPRGLPGELFF
d_call: -
j_call: TRBJ2-2
v_call: TRBV19
clone_size: many

cdr3_nt: TGTGCCAGCACCTACCTGGCAGGAGGACAGACCCAGTACTTC
cdr3_aa: CASTYLAGGQTQYF
d_call: -
j_call: TRBJ2-5
v_call: TRBV2
clone_size: -

cdr3_nt: TGCGCCAGCAGCTTGGGACTAGCGGGAAGGAGAACAGATACGCAGTATTTT
cdr3_aa: CASSLGLAGRRTDTQYF
d_call: TRBD2
j_call: TRBJ2-3
v_call: TRBV5-1
clone_size: -

cdr3_nt: TGTGCCAGCATCCCCCAGGGCCTAGGACGGGATACGCAGTATTTT
cdr3_aa: CASIPQGLGRDTQYF
d_call: -
j_call: TRBJ2-3
v_call: TRBV2
clone_size: -

cdr3_nt: TGTGCCAGCTCACCCGGACTACAAGAGACCCAGTACTTC
cdr3_aa: CASSPGLQETQYF
d_call: -
j_call: TRBJ2-5
v_call: TRBV18
clone_size: -

cdr3_nt: TGTGCCAGCCACTCCCGGAGGGTTAACACTGAAGCTTTCTTT
cdr3_aa: CASHSRRVNTEAFF
d_call: -
j_call: TRBJ1-1
v_call: TRBV6-1
clone_size: -

cdr3_nt: TGCGCCAGCAGCTGGGAGGCCGGGACTTTCGCGAACACCGGGGAGCTGTTTTTT
cdr3_aa: CASSWEAGTFANTGELFF
d_call: -
j_call: TRBJ2-2
v_call: TRBV5-1
clone_size: few